This T cell receptor (beta chain) was captured by sequencing in a study of CD8+ T cells in alopecia areata. cDNA prepared by RNA extraction and subsequent reverse transcription served as the template for sequencing. Sequencing used immunoSEQ multiplex PCR; TCRdb keeps in-frame clones, though not all of them. The table shows approximately 170,000 clones, with around 56% occurring only once. Trimming took off 1 base at V and 3 bases at J, with 4 bases between the two ends. The CDR3 spans 11 residues. From germline, CDR1 is GTSNPN and CDR2 SVGIG (reference sequence). The study's findings and limits: Administration of tofacitinib significantly diminished scalp clonality and expanded CD8+ clones within the top 100.

Noted treatment: oral pan-JAK inhibitor, 5-10 mg twice daily. The table lists this clone with many counts. The target antigen is unknown. The V gene is TRBV30, the J gene TRBJ2-7, with D unclear. This receptor was taken from a human donor with alopecia areata. Sample: CD4+ T cells sorted from blood, taken at week 4, from a patient treated with tofacitinib. CDR3 amino acids: CAWSADYEQYF. CDR3 nucleotides: TGTGCCTGGAGTGCCGACTACGAGCAGTACTTC.